Shown below are 28 T cell receptor beta chains from a single sample sequenced in a study of T cell repertoires in cytomegalovirus infection. TCRdb reanalysed the reads using MiXCR and keeps one entry per CDR3 protein. The repertoire consists of some 500,000 distinct CDR3 sequences, with approximately 40% occurring once and the leading ten covering over 45%. These TCRs' antigens remain unknown. This sample comprised cultured PBMCs, obtained from culture after CMV antigen stimulation. The receptor source for this set is a human donor in good health (CMV status not recorded). Some clones in this sample may be carry-over from other donors' samples.

This chain joins TRBV13 and TRBJ2-1, with TRBD2 matching 12 bases. Germline assignment: CDR1 PRHDT and CDR2 FYEKMQ (reference sequence). V dropped 5 bases and J dropped 0; count of bases not matched to a gene: 17. The CDR3 is 21 residues long. The chain's CDR3 is CASSPQTSGSPELSSYNEQFF. The CDR3 nucleotides read TGTGCCAGCAGCCCCCAGACTAGCGGGAGCCCAGAACTCAGCTCCTACAATGAGCAGTTCTTC.

The V call is TRBV12-3 or TRBV12-4, the J call TRBJ2-1, with TRBD2 identical over 7 bases. The CDR3 contains 13 residues. The trim removed 8 bases at V and 4 bases at J, leaving 5 bases unmatched. The CDR3 sequence is CASWEGLYNEQFF. Written as DNA, the CDR3 is TGTGCCAGCTGGGAGGGACTTTACAATGAGCAGTTCTTC.

The chain is built from TRBV4-2 and TRBJ2-7, with 8 positions matching TRBD2. V trimming: 2 bases; J trimming: 2 bases; junction bases outside the gene matches: 26. CDR3 length: 22 amino acids. Germline assignment: CDR1 LGHNA and CDR2 YNFKEQ. CDR3 protein: CASSQYLPLGTSSWGVTYEQYF. Here the CDR3 DNA reads TGTGCCAGCAGCCAATATTTGCCCCTGGGGACTAGTTCCTGGGGGGTCACCTACGAGCAGTACTTC.

This clonotype came up many times. V and J are TRBV7-2 and TRBJ2-1; TRBD2 matches at 9 bases. The CDR3 loop spans 14 amino acids. J lost 7 bases, V lost 1 base, and 2 bases had no gene match. Germline V gene sequence: CDR1 SGHTA, CDR2 FQGNSA. CDR3 DNA: TGTGCCAGCAGCTTAGGCGGGGGGGTAAATGAGCAGTTCTTC. Protein: CASSLGGGVNEQFF.

This sequence joins TRBV7-6 and TRBJ2-5; D not certain. The CDR3 runs 15 residues. Germline lookup yields CDR1 SGHVS and CDR2 FNYEAQ. Trimming took off 2 bases at V and 4 bases at J, with 14 bases between the two ends. For the CDR3, the DNA is TGTGCCAGCAGCTTACGGTCAAGGTTTGGAGAGACCCAGTACTTC. It codes for CASSLRSRFGETQYF.

The chain couples TRBV7-8 to TRBJ2-6, with 7 bases identical to TRBD1. Losses at the gene ends were 4 bases for V and 0 bases for J; bases not matched to a gene: 6. The germline CDR1 and CDR2 sequences are SGHVS and FQNEAQ. There are 17 residues in the CDR3. CDR3 protein: CASSYRQGLSGANVLTF. CDR3 nucleotides: TGTGCCAGCAGCTACAGACAGGGCCTCTCTGGGGCCAACGTCCTGACTTTC.

For this clonotype: One end of the junction varies from germline; a read error may be responsible. The CDR3 sequence: CASNLQGRAEAFF. The CDR3 DNA follows: TGTGCCAGCAATTTACAGGGCAGGGCTGAAGCTTTCTTT. This chain links TRBV12-3 or TRBV12-4 with TRBJ1-1, with a tentative D call TRBD1 (6 bases). This CDR3 contains 13 residues.

The chain combines TRBV7-2 with TRBJ2-2; no definite D call. Germline V gives CDR1 SGHTA, CDR2 FQGNSA. V lost 0 bases, J lost 5 bases, and 7 bases lay in between. The CDR3 has 14 residues. The CDR3 nucleotides are TGTGCCAGCAGCTTAGCCCGGAGAACCGGGGAGCTGTTTTTT. Its translation: CASSLARRTGELFF.

In its sample, this clonotype was seen a few times. This chain connects TRBV11-2 to TRBJ1-1; D gene ambiguous. The germline CDR1 and CDR2 sequences are SGHAT and FQNNGV. CDR3 length equals 14 residues. Trimming took off 5 bases at V and 1 base at J, with 11 bases between the two ends. CDR3: CASSMDVSNTEAFF. In nucleotides, the CDR3 is TGTGCCAGCAGCATGGACGTATCGAACACTGAAGCTTTCTTT. Full variable domain (rest looked up from reference TRBV11-2 and TRBJ1-1): EAGVAQSPRYKIIEKRQSVAFWCNPISGHATLYWYQQILGQGPKLLIQFQNNGVVDDSQLPKDRFSAERLKGVDSTLKIQPAKLEDSAVYLCASSMDVSNTEAFFGQGTRLTVV.

This clonotype has just a few counts. The V and J genes are TRBV20-1 and TRBJ2-7; D not certain. The germline V and J ends were trimmed by 6 bases and 0 bases, with 15 bases remaining between them. The CDR3 sequence is 14 residues long. Per germline, CDR1 DFQATT and CDR2 SNEGSKA (reference sequence). The CDR3 sequence: CSAPDLSGSYEQYF. CDR3 coding DNA: TGCAGTGCCCCCGACTTGTCAGGCTCCTACGAGCAGTACTTC.

The rearrangement uses TRBV7-2 and TRBJ2-7; 7 bases agree with TRBD2. With 0 bases clipped from V and 3 bases from J, the junction kept 5 bases outside the gene matches. The length of the CDR3 is 15 residues. Germline assignment: CDR1 SGHTA and CDR2 FQGNSA. In DNA form, the CDR3 reads TGTGCCAGCAGCTTAGCGGGAGGGGTCGGCTACGAGCAGTACTTC. Its protein is CASSLAGGVGYEQYF.

This clonotype was recorded only once. The V gene is TRBV27, the J gene TRBJ2-3; a possible D gene is TRBD2 (6 bases). The germline V gene has CDR1 MNHEY and CDR2 SMNVEV (reference sequence). V was shortened by 6 bases and J by 5 bases, with 15 bases between the two germline ends. The CDR3 length is 14 residues. As DNA, the CDR3 is TGTGCCAGCAGCCTGCGGGGCGGGGAAGATACGCAGTATTTT. It translates to CASSLRGGEDTQYF.

On this clonotype itself: Possible read error: a much larger clone is one base away. The CDR3 does not end in the conserved phenylalanine or tryptophan, so this is likely a read error. The CDR3 bases are TGTGCCAGCAGCTTAGTTCGGGGCCCCCAGGAGACCCAGTACCTC. It codes for CASSLVRGPQETQYL. The chain combines TRBV7-9 with TRBJ2-5; D tentatively reads TRBD1 or TRBD2 (5 bases each). Deletions cut 1 base from V and 5 bases from J, with 14 bases between. There are 15 residues in the CDR3. Per germline, CDR1 SEHNR and CDR2 FQNEAQ (reference sequence).

In its sample, this clonotype was seen once. The rearrangement uses TRBV15 and TRBJ1-6; D unresolved. Trimming stripped 5 bases from V and 6 bases from J, with 5 bases between. The germline V gene encodes CDR1 LNHNV and CDR2 YYDKDF (reference sequence). The CDR3 length is 12 residues. The CDR3 protein is CATSGLNSPLHF. CDR3 nucleotide sequence: TGTGCCACCAGCGGACTTAATTCACCCCTCCACTTT.

This clonotype was seen a single time. The rearrangement uses TRBV7-6 and TRBJ2-2; 10 bases fit TRBD2. After removal of 8 bases from V and 3 bases from J, the junction contained 3 bases not matched to a gene. The CDR3 extends over 14 amino acids. Germline values: CDR1 SGHVS, CDR2 FNYEAQ. CDR3 sequence reads: CASPSGGYTGELFF. Here the CDR3 DNA reads TGTGCCAGCCCTAGCGGGGGCTACACCGGGGAGCTGTTTTTT.

This clonotype was counted only a few times. This rearrangement joins TRBV5-1 to TRBJ2-3, with a possible D match to TRBD2 (6 bases). CDR1 SGHRS and CDR2 YFSETQ come from the germline V gene. This CDR3 region has 14 residues. V lost 2 bases and J lost 5, with 12 bases in between. The CDR3 nucleotides are TGCGCCAGCAGCTTCCAAGCGGGTGGAGATACGCAGTATTTT. Encoded protein: CASSFQAGGDTQYF.

This clonotype was counted a few times. The chain joins TRBV11-2 to TRBJ2-5; no clear D gene. CDR3 length equals 18 residues. Trimming removed 0 bases at V and 3 bases at J, with 20 bases between. Per germline, CDR1 SGHAT and CDR2 FQNNGV. The CDR3 spells CASSLDRMLYMGKETQYF. The CDR3 region has the DNA TGTGCCAGCAGCTTAGATCGGATGCTCTATATGGGGAAAGAGACCCAGTACTTC. Looking up the rest from reference TRBV11-2 and TRBJ2-5 gives the full variable domain: EAGVAQSPRYKIIEKRQSVAFWCNPISGHATLYWYQQILGQGPKLLIQFQNNGVVDDSQLPKDRFSAERLKGVDSTLKIQPAKLEDSAVYLCASSLDRMLYMGKETQYFGPGTRLLVL.

The sample holds one count of this clonotype. The chain couples TRBV2 to TRBJ1-1; maybe TRBD1 (5 bases). V lost 6 bases to trimming and J lost 3 bases, with 14 bases between them. The CDR3 spans 14 residues. The germline gives CDR1 SNHLY, CDR2 FYNNEI. CDR3 in DNA: TGTGCCAGCAGGGGCGGGGCGGGTGACACTGAAGCTTTCTTT. Its protein product is CASRGGAGDTEAFF.

This clonotype was recorded a few times. The J gene is TRBJ2-3, the V gene TRBV7-8, with TRBD2 matching over 10 bases. The CDR3 runs to 12 residues. Unmatched junction bases numbered 5, after V lost 5 bases and J lost 12 bases. Germline V lookup: CDR1 SGHVS, CDR2 FQNEAQ. The CDR3 spells CASSQGLAEQYF. The CDR3 DNA is TGTGCCAGCAGCCAAGGACTAGCGGAACAGTATTTT.

This rearrangement joins TRBV5-5 to TRBJ2-5, with TRBD2 identical over 10 bases. The CDR3 consists of 17 residues. The germline V gene has CDR1 SGHKS and CDR2 YYEKEE (reference sequence). Trimming took 2 bases from V and 4 from J; bases not matched to a gene: 11. The DNA of the CDR3 is TGTGCCAGCAGCTTAGGTGGAAGCGGGAGGGCCGGAGAGACCCAGTACTTC. Protein product: CASSLGGSGRAGETQYF. The whole variable domain, filled in from reference TRBV5-5 and TRBJ2-5, reads DAGVTQSPTHLIKTRGQQVTLRCSPISGHKSVSWYQQVLGQGPQFIFQYYEKEERGRGNFPDRFSARQFPNYSSELNVNALLLGDSALYLCASSLGGSGRAGETQYFGPGTRLLVL.

Of note for this clonotype: The conserved phenylalanine or tryptophan is not found at the CDR3 terminus, so this likely reflects a read error. The rearrangement uses TRBV7-9 and TRBJ2-3; the match to TRBD2 covers 7 bases. Germline CDR1 reads SEHNR; CDR2 reads FQNEAQ (reference sequence). With 5 bases clipped from V and 0 bases from J, the junction kept 8 bases outside the gene matches. The CDR3 has 16 residues. The CDR3 protein is CASSPILATSTDTQYS. CDR3 coding DNA: TGTGCCAGCAGCCCAATACTAGCGACTAGCACAGATACGCAGTATTCT.

This clonotype was counted only a few times. V is TRBV6-1 and J is TRBJ1-5; possible D gene TRBD1, 5 bases. The CDR3 is 16 amino acids. V dropped 6 bases and J dropped 2 bases, with 17 bases sitting between them. Germline assignment: CDR1 MNHNS and CDR2 SASEGT. The CDR3 region has the DNA TGTGCCAGCAGGTACCCGGCCGGGGCACGCAATCAGCCCCAGCATTTT. Its protein is CASRYPAGARNQPQHF.

This chain uses TRBV5-6 with TRBJ2-1, with TRBD1 as a possible D gene (6 bases). Germline V gene lookup returns CDR1 SGHDT and CDR2 YYEEEE. This CDR3 is built from 16 residues. V shed 5 bases and J shed 4 bases, with 19 bases lying between them. The CDR3 is CASRPGASGYYNEQFF. In nucleotides, the CDR3 is TGTGCCAGCAGGCCAGGGGCCAGCGGATATTACAATGAGCAGTTCTTC.

This chain connects TRBV28 to TRBJ1-6, with TRBD1 matching over 9 bases. This CDR3 comprises 13 residues. Germline CDR1 is MDHEN and CDR2 is SYDVKM. J was trimmed by 7 bases and V by 8 bases; bases with no gene match: 3. In DNA form, the CDR3 reads TGTGCCAGCCGCGGGACAGGGAATTCACCCCTCCACTTT. As protein: CASRGTGNSPLHF.

This sequence joins TRBV4-1 and TRBJ2-3, with D possibly TRBD2 on 7 matching bases. Germline V lookup: CDR1 MGHRA, CDR2 YSYEKL. The ends were cut back, 0 bases at V and 8 bases at J, with 15 bases in the middle. This CDR3 spans 15 amino acids. In nucleotides, the CDR3 is TGCGCCAGCAGCCAAGATAAGGGGGGGCGGGGTACGCAGTATTTT. This codes for CASSQDKGGRGTQYF.

This clonotype was seen repeatedly, ten times or more. The J gene is TRBJ1-3, the V gene TRBV7-8; D uncertain. This CDR3 spans 13 amino acids. The V gene lost 4 bases and the J gene lost 0 bases, with 4 bases spanning the gap. Germline V CDR1 and CDR2: SGHVS, FQNEAQ. In nucleotides, the CDR3 is TGTGCCAGCAGCTACAGCTCTGGAAACACCATATATTTT. Protein product: CASSYSSGNTIYF.

The rearrangement uses TRBV18 and TRBJ1-6; D is perhaps TRBD1 (5 bases). Trimming removed 6 bases from V and 6 bases from J, with 9 bases in between. CDR1 and CDR2 (germline): KGHSH, LQKENI. The CDR3 sequence is 13 residues long. CDR3 amino acids: CASSGGPNSPLHF. Written as DNA, the CDR3 is TGTGCCAGCTCCGGGGGTCCTAATTCACCCCTCCACTTT.

The chain has TRBV19 and TRBJ1-5; D is possibly TRBD1 (5 bases). V lost 4 bases to trimming and J lost 7 bases, with 14 bases between them. Germline V CDR1 and CDR2: LNHDA, SQIVND (reference sequence). CDR3 length equals 14 residues. The CDR3 protein is CASSRDSAGQPQHF. The CDR3 DNA sequence: TGTGCCAGTAGTAGGGACTCGGCGGGGCAGCCCCAGCATTTT. The full variable domain, completed using reference TRBV19 and TRBJ1-5, is DGGITQSPKYLFRKEGQNVTLSCEQNLNHDAMYWYRQDPGQGLRLIYYSQIVNDFQKGDIAEGYSVSREKKESFPLTVTSAQKNPTAFYLCASSRDSAGQPQHFGDGTRLSIL.